These 20 T cell receptor beta chains were sequenced from one sample in a study of OX40 agonist ivuxolimab in advanced cancers. TCRdb keeps only in-frame clones here, not all; method: immunoSEQ multiplex PCR. The sample carries 60,000 to 80,000 clones, 92% recorded once. The sample consisted of CD4+ or CD8+ T cells sorted from blood, taken in a trial of the OX40 agonist ivuxolimab. The receptors were sampled from an adult with an advanced solid tumor such as melanoma, head and neck, liver or kidney cancer.

The rearrangement joins TRBV25-1 to TRBJ2-2; 9 bases are a match to TRBD2. Germline V gives CDR1 MGHDK, CDR2 SYGVNS. CDR3 length: 15 amino acids. The J segment lost 7 bases and the V segment lost 5 bases, leaving 8 bases of the junction unmatched. CDR3 in amino acids: CASSHSGSRVGELFF. The CDR3 region has the DNA TGTGCCAGCAGTCATAGCGGGAGTAGGGTCGGGGAGCTGTTTTTT.

There are a few counts of this clone. The genes are TRBV5-5 and TRBJ2-6, with 7 bases identical to TRBD1. The CDR3 covers 16 residues. The trim removed 4 bases at V and 0 bases at J, leaving 4 bases unmatched. From germline, CDR1 is SGHKS and CDR2 YYEKEE (reference sequence). Written as DNA, the CDR3 is TGTGCCAGCAGCCGGGACAGTCCCTCTGGGGCCAACGTCCTGACTTTC. This encodes CASSRDSPSGANVLTF. The variable domain in full, with the rest retrieved from reference TRBV5-5 and TRBJ2-6, is DAGVTQSPTHLIKTRGQQVTLRCSPISGHKSVSWYQQVLGQGPQFIFQYYEKEERGRGNFPDRFSARQFPNYSSELNVNALLLGDSALYLCASSRDSPSGANVLTFGAGSRLTVL.

The rearrangement links TRBV11-3 to TRBJ2-3; D is unclear. The CDR3 covers 12 residues. CDR1 and CDR2 from the germline V gene are SGHNT and YENEEA. Trimming shortened V by 4 bases and J by 2 bases, and 4 bases separated the two germline ends. Written as DNA, the CDR3 is TGTGCCAGCAGCTCACACACAGATACGCAGTATTTT. Translation: CASSSHTDTQYF. The full variable domain, its missing parts supplied by reference TRBV11-3 and TRBJ2-3, is EAGVVQSPRYKIIEKKQPVAFWCNPISGHNTLYWYLQNLGQGPELLIRYENEEAVDDSQLPKDRFSAERLKGVDSTLKIQPAELGDSAVYLCASSSHTDTQYFGPGTRLTVL.

In its sample, this clone was seen once. This chain uses TRBV27 with TRBJ2-1; 11 bases match TRBD2. Germline trimming cut 5 bases from V and 9 bases from J; bases unmatched to any gene: 9. Per the germline V gene, CDR1 is MNHEY and CDR2 is SMNVEV (reference sequence). The CDR3 extends over 15 amino acids. CDR3 region: CASSILSGRAGEQFF. The CDR3 nucleotides read TGTGCCAGCAGTATCCTTAGCGGGAGGGCCGGTGAGCAGTTCTTC.

This clone showed up just once. This chain links TRBV10-3 with TRBJ1-1; D uncertain. Germline V gives CDR1 ENHRY, CDR2 SYGVKD. The V end lost 2 bases, the J end lost 0 bases, and 7 bases lay between the germline ends. This CDR3 is built from 14 residues. CDR3 DNA: TGTGCCATCAGTGAGGCGGGGTTGAACACTGAAGCTTTCTTT. This sequence encodes CAISEAGLNTEAFF.

The chain carries TRBV7-2 and TRBJ2-1, with 8 bases matching TRBD1. The germline V gene has CDR1 SGHTA and CDR2 FQGNSA. This CDR3 is built from 16 residues. V was clipped by 4 bases and J by 6 bases; unmatched bases: 11. In DNA form, the CDR3 reads TGTGCCAGCAGCTCATCAGGGGGCGCTTGGGCCAATGAGCAGTTCTTC. As protein: CASSSSGGAWANEQFF.

The rearrangement links TRBV7-9 to TRBJ2-7; no reliable D call. V lost 6 bases and J lost 5, with 14 bases in between. In germline, CDR1 is SEHNR, CDR2 FQNEAQ (reference sequence). This CDR3 region has 13 residues. The CDR3 reads CASSHQTKNEQYF. CDR3 coding DNA: TGTGCCAGCAGTCATCAAACTAAGAACGAGCAGTACTTC.

The V gene is TRBV7-9, the J gene TRBJ2-2, with D possibly matching TRBD2 (6 bases). The length of the CDR3 is 15 residues. Germline assignment: CDR1 SEHNR and CDR2 FQNEAQ (reference sequence). V lost 0 bases and J lost 8, with 13 bases in between. Here the CDR3 reads CASSLAQAGSGELFF. The CDR3 nucleotides read TGTGCCAGCAGCTTAGCACAGGCGGGAAGTGGGGAGCTGTTTTTT.

V is TRBV5-4 and J is TRBJ2-1; D possibly corresponds to TRBD2 (5 bases). The CDR3 sequence is 15 residues long. Germline CDR1 is SGHNT and CDR2 is YYREEE (reference sequence). Trimming removed 0 bases at V and 1 base at J, with 8 bases between. The CDR3 spells CASSLDGGSYNEQFF. CDR3 bases: TGTGCCAGCAGCTTGGATGGCGGGTCCTACAATGAGCAGTTCTTC.

CDR3 amino acids: CSVDIQETQYF. In DNA, the CDR3 is TGCAGCGTTGACATCCAAGAGACCCAGTACTTC. The chain combines TRBV29-1 with TRBJ2-5, with D uncertain. V lost 3 bases and J lost 1, with 3 bases in between. The CDR3 has 11 residues. Germline values: CDR1 SQVTM, CDR2 ANQGSEA.

The count of this clone is one. The chain is built from TRBV5-1 and TRBJ1-1, with TRBD1 matching over 8 bases. The CDR3 is 15 residues long. Germline values: CDR1 SGHRS, CDR2 YFSETQ. After removal of 3 bases from V and 5 bases from J, the junction contained 9 bases not matched to a gene. The CDR3 nucleotides are TGCGCCAGCAGCTCGGGACAGGTGGGGGGAACTGAAGCTTTCTTT. This codes for CASSSGQVGGTEAFF.

The rearrangement joins TRBV10-3 to TRBJ2-1, with a weak D call TRBD1 (5 bases). V was shortened by 6 bases and J by 6 bases, with 15 bases between the two germline ends. CDR3 size: 14 residues. The germline V gene encodes CDR1 ENHRY and CDR2 SYGVKD. CDR3 DNA sequence: TGTGCCATCAGAACCATAGGGGCCTCCAATGAGCAGTTCTTC. Protein: CAIRTIGASNEQFF.

This clone was counted a single time. The chain uses TRBV5-1 and TRBJ1-1; D not certain. The germline CDR1 and CDR2 sequences are SGHRS and YFSETQ. The V gene lost 4 bases and the J gene lost 5 bases, with 18 bases spanning the gap. The CDR3 length is 15 residues. This CDR3 reads CASSKEGYIGTEAFF. CDR3 bases: TGCGCCAGCAGCAAGGAGGGATATATAGGAACTGAAGCTTTCTTT. Looking up the rest from reference TRBV5-1 and TRBJ1-1 gives the full variable domain: KAGVTQTPRYLIKTRGQQVTLSCSPISGHRSVSWYQQTPGQGLQFLFEYFSETQRNKGNFPGRFSGRQFSNSRSEMNVSTLELGDSALYLCASSKEGYIGTEAFFGQGTRLTVV.

This chain links TRBV6-5 with TRBJ2-1, with 9 bases identical to TRBD1. The V and J ends lost 5 bases and 8 bases, in that order; junction bases with no gene match: 4. The CDR3 contains 13 residues. The V gene's germline CDR1 is MNHEY and CDR2 SVGAGI. This CDR3 reads CASSRTGGDEQFF. Written as DNA, the CDR3 is TGTGCCAGCAGTCGCACAGGGGGCGATGAGCAGTTCTTC.

The rearrangement joins TRBV5-1 to TRBJ1-1, with D uncertain. Trimming took off 0 bases at V and 1 base at J, with 16 bases between the two ends. There are 17 residues in the CDR3. CDR1 and CDR2 (germline): SGHRS, YFSETQ. CDR3 coding DNA: TGCGCCAGCAGCTTGGATGGCTCGGGTCCGAGGAACACTGAAGCTTTCTTT. This gives the protein CASSLDGSGPRNTEAFF.

The rearrangement links TRBV5-1 to TRBJ2-1; D not certain. Per the germline V gene, CDR1 is SGHRS and CDR2 is YFSETQ. The CDR3 extends over 14 amino acids. Trimming stripped 0 bases from V and 2 bases from J, with 6 bases between. DNA of the CDR3: TGCGCCAGCAGCTTGGCGGACCCCTACAATGAGCAGTTCTTC. Its protein product is CASSLADPYNEQFF.

This rearrangement joins TRBV19 to TRBJ2-5, with 11 bases lining up with TRBD1. The germline V gene has CDR1 LNHDA and CDR2 SQIVND (reference sequence). The CDR3 spans 16 residues. The trim removed 2 bases at V and 1 base at J, leaving 3 bases unmatched. The CDR3 region is CASSIFGTGGQETQYF. The DNA of the CDR3 is TGTGCCAGTAGTATATTTGGGACAGGGGGCCAAGAGACCCAGTACTTC. Based on the CDR3 plus reference TRBV19 and TRBJ2-5, the full variable domain is DGGITQSPKYLFRKEGQNVTLSCEQNLNHDAMYWYRQDPGQGLRLIYYSQIVNDFQKGDIAEGYSVSREKKESFPLTVTSAQKNPTAFYLCASSIFGTGGQETQYFGPGTRLLVL.

In the case of this clone: Other DNA sequences in this specimen translate into the identical CDR3. This sequence joins TRBV29-1 and TRBJ2-7; a possible D gene is TRBD1 (6 bases). Trimming shortened V by 4 bases and J by 3 bases, and 7 bases separated the two germline ends. The CDR3 spans 11 residues. Germline V gene data show CDR1 as SQVTM and CDR2 as ANQGSEA. The CDR3 DNA is TGCAGCGTTGGGACAGTCTACGAGCAGTACTTC. It is translated as CSVGTVYEQYF.

V gene TRBV6-5 combines with J gene TRBJ1-2; D is unresolved. The germline V and J ends were trimmed by 6 bases and 3 bases, with 8 bases remaining between them. Germline CDR1 is MNHEY and CDR2 is SVGAGI. The CDR3 loop spans 12 amino acids. In nucleotides, the CDR3 is TGTGCCAGCAGCATGGGAGACTATGGCTACACCTTC. Its protein is CASSMGDYGYTF.

This clone was seen just once. The rearrangement joins TRBV6-1 to TRBJ2-7, with TRBD1 matching over 7 bases. The CDR3 runs to 14 residues. Germline CDR1 reads MNHNS; CDR2 reads SASEGT. V lost 5 bases, J lost 4 bases, and 8 bases stayed unmatched. CDR3 nucleotides: TGTGCCAGCAGTAAAGACAGGGTGTCGTACGAGCAGTACTTC. It specifies CASSKDRVSYEQYF.